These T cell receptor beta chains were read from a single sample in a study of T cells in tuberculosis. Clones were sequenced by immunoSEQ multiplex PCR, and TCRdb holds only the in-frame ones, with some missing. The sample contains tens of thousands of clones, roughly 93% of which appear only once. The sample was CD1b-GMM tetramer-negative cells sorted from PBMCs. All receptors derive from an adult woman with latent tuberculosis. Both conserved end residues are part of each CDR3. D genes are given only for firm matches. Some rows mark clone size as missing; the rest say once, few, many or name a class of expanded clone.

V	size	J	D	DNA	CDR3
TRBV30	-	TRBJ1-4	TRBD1	TGTGCCTGGGACGTGGGACAGGGGACCTTAAATGAAAAACTGTTTTTT	CAWDVGQGTLNEKLFF
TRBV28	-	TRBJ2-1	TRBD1	TGTGCCAGCAGTTTCATACAGGGGGGCAATGAGCAGTTCTTC	CASSFIQGGNEQFF
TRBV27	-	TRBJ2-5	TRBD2	TGTGCCAGCAGTTTAGTGCACCCATTAGCGGGGGGGCCCGCTAATACCCAGTACTTC	CASSLVHPLAGGPANTQYF
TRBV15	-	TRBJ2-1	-	TGTGCCACCAGCAGACAGGGGCTTTCCTACAATGAGCAGTTCTTC	CATSRQGLSYNEQFF
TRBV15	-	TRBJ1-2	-	TGTGCCACCAGCAGCCCTCAGCCAGGGAATTGGGGCTACACCTTC	CATSSPQPGNWGYTF
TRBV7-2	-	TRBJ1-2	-	TGTGCCAGCAGCAGCTTAAGATTGCCGGGTAACTATGGCTACACCTTC	CASSSLRLPGNYGYTF
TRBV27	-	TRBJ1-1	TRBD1	TGTGCCAGCAGTCCTCGGGCAGGGGGCGTAGGCACTGAAGCTTTCTTT	CASSPRAGGVGTEAFF
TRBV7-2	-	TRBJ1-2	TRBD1	TGTGCCAGCAGCCGCAACAGGGGAGTCGCCTATGGCTACACCTTC	CASSRNRGVAYGYTF
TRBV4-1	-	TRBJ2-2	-	TGCGCCAGCAGCCAAAACTCGGGGTTGGGGGAGCTGTTTTTT	CASSQNSGLGELFF
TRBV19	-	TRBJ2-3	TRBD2	TGTGCCAGTAGTATTACGGGGGGGGCCGCAGATACGCAGTATTTT	CASSITGGAADTQYF
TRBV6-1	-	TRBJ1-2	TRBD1	TGTGCCAGCAAACCGTACGACAGGGAGTATGGCTACACCTTC	CASKPYDREYGYTF
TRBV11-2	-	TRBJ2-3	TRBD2	TGTGCCAGCACCCCACTAGCGGGGGTGACTAGCACAGATACGCAGTATTTT	CASTPLAGVTSTDTQYF
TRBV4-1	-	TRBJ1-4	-	TGCGCCAGCAGCCAGGCGGGGCCTCTGTTTTTT	CASSQAGPLFF
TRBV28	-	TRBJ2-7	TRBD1	TGTGCCAGCAGTGGACTTCACAGGGGTGGGTACGAGCAGTACTTC	CASSGLHRGGYEQYF
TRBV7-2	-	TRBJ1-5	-	TGTGCCAGCAGCCGGGATCACGGAGCCCAGCATTTT	CASSRDHGAQHF
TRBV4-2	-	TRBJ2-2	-	TGTGCCAGCAGCCAAGAGGGGCTGAAGACGGGGGACACCGGGGAGCTGTTTTTT	CASSQEGLKTGDTGELFF
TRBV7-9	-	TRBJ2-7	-	TGTGCCAGCAGCTCCACCTACGAGCAGTACTTC	CASSSTYEQYF
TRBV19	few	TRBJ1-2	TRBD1	TGTGCCAGTACCACGACAGGGAGTTCACCCTATGGCTACACCTTC	CASTTTGSSPYGYTF
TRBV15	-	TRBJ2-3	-	TGTGCCACCAGCAGCCCTGTTCTGAGCACAGATACGCAGTATTTT	CATSSPVLSTDTQYF
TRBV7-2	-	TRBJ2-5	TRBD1	TGTGCCAGCAGCTTAGCGGGACAGGGGTGGGAGACCCAGTACTTC	CASSLAGQGWETQYF
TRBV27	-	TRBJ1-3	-	TGTGCCAGCAGTTTCGACAGGGGAAACACCATATATTTT	CASSFDRGNTIYF
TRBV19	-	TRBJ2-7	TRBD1	TGTGCCAGTAGCGAGACAGGGGGAACCTACGAGCAGTACTTC	CASSETGGTYEQYF
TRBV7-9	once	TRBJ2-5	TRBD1	TGTGCCAGCAGCTCTACAGGGGATCCAGAGACCCAGTACTTC	CASSSTGDPETQYF
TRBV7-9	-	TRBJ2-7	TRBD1	TGTGCCAGCAGCTTCGACCGGGACAGGGGGCGCGAGCAGTACTTC	CASSFDRDRGREQYF
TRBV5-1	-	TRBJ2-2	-	TGCGCCAGCAGCTTCACGGGGTACACCGGGGAGCTGTTTTTT	CASSFTGYTGELFF
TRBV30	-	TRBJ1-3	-	TGTGCCTGGAGCCCGATGGGGCGAAACACCATATATTTT	CAWSPMGRNTIYF
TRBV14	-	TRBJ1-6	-	TGTGCCAGCAGCCAAGAGGGGGGATCCGGGGATTCACCCCTCCACTTT	CASSQEGGSGDSPLHF
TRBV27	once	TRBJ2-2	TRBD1	TGTGCCAGCAGTTTGACAGGGGGGGGCGGGGAGCTGTTTTTT	CASSLTGGGGELFF
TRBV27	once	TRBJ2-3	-	TGTGCCAGCAGTTTATGGGTGGGGGCGGGAGATACGCAGTATTTT	CASSLWVGAGDTQYF
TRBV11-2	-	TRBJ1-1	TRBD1	TGTGCCAGCAGCTTGCCGACAGGGATGTTTACTGAAGCTTTCTTT	CASSLPTGMFTEAFF
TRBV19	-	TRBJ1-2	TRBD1	TGTGCCAGTAGTGTCGGACAGGGACTTGTCTATGGCTACACCTTC	CASSVGQGLVYGYTF
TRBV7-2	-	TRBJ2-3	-	TGTGCCAGCAGCTTAGACAGGGTAAGGGCAGATACGCAGTATTTT	CASSLDRVRADTQYF
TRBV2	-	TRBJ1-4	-	TGTGCCAGCAGCGCCCCGGGTCTCCAATCCACTTCAACTAATGAAAAACTGTTTTTT	CASSAPGLQSTSTNEKLFF
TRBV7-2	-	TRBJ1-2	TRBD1	TGTGCCAGCAGCTTAGGGACAGGGAACACTAACTATGGCTACACCTTC	CASSLGTGNTNYGYTF
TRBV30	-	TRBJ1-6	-	TGTGCCTGGAGGGGCGCCTATAATTCACCCCTCCACTTT	CAWRGAYNSPLHF
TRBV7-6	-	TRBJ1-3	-	TGTGCCAGCAGCTCCCTCAGTTGGCAGGGAAACACCATATATTTT	CASSSLSWQGNTIYF